The next 23 T cell receptor beta chains were all read from a single sample in a study of T-cell memory formation after mild COVID-19. TCRdb passed the 5' RACE reads through MiXCR, listing each CDR3 protein once. Here the sample spans some 190,000 distinct CDR3 sequences, around 16% being singletons. Sequenced: PBMCs or a T cell subset sorted from them (not recorded which). Receptors were obtained from an adult woman who had mild COVID-19 (a few samples of this study predate the infection). Cell type and time point are not known.

This clonotype was counted at least ten times. The genes are TRBV4-2 and TRBJ2-7, with TRBD2 matching over 9 bases. There are 18 residues in the CDR3. V lost 3 bases, J lost 7 bases, and 19 bases stayed unmatched. From germline, CDR1 is LGHNA and CDR2 YNFKEQ. The CDR3 protein is CASSQRASGAGGPGEQYF. CDR3 nucleotides: TGTGCCAGCAGCCAGAGGGCCTCCGGTGCGGGAGGGCCGGGGGAGCAGTACTTC.

At least ten counts were recorded for this clonotype. The rearrangement uses TRBV25-1 and TRBJ1-1, with TRBD1 as a possible D gene (6 bases). The V and J ends lost 2 bases and 0 bases respectively, with 13 bases between them. Germline-derived CDR1 and CDR2 are MGHDK and SYGVNS. The length of the CDR3 is 16 residues. In nucleotides, the CDR3 is TGTGCCAGCAGTGAAGGGGGGGGCACCCTGAACACTGAAGCTTTCTTT. It yields the protein CASSEGGGTLNTEAFF.

The sample holds a few counts of this clonotype. The rearrangement uses TRBV5-1 and TRBJ1-2; 7 positions match TRBD1. The germline V gene has CDR1 SGHRS and CDR2 YFSETQ. V was pared by 5 bases and J by 3 bases, with 4 bases of the junction left unmatched. The CDR3 runs 13 residues. The CDR3 region has the DNA TGCGCCAGCAGATCAACAGGGGACTATGGCTACACCTTC. Translated: CASRSTGDYGYTF.

This clonotype came up a few times. This sequence joins TRBV7-3 and TRBJ1-2; D might be TRBD1 (5 bases). The V gene lost 0 bases and the J gene lost 6 bases, with 11 bases spanning the gap. Germline V lookup: CDR1 SGHTA, CDR2 FQGTGA. The CDR3 totals 14 residues. DNA of the CDR3: TGTGCCAGCAGCTTAACAGGGACCCTAGATGGCTACACCTTC. Translating gives CASSLTGTLDGYTF.

This clonotype was seen a few times. The chain has TRBV20-1 and TRBJ1-5; no clear D. This CDR3 has 15 residues. The V gene lost 0 bases and the J gene lost 3 bases, with 12 bases spanning the gap. Germline lookup yields CDR1 DFQATT and CDR2 SNEGSKA (reference sequence). CDR3 in amino acids: CSARDRRQYNQPQHF. The CDR3 DNA reads TGCAGTGCTAGAGATCGGCGGCAGTACAATCAGCCCCAGCATTTT.

This clonotype rates as medium-sized (0.01 to 0.1%). A read error may account for a junction end that differs from germline. CDR3 sequence: CASSLGGSSYEQYF. The CDR3 DNA is TGTGCCAGCAGCTTAGGCGGGAGCTCCTACGAGCAGTACTTC. The J gene is TRBJ2-7, the V gene TRBV5-1; TRBD2 agrees at 7 bases. CDR3 size: 14 residues. Per the germline V gene, CDR1 is SGHRS and CDR2 is YFSETQ.

The chain carries TRBV12-3 or TRBV12-4 and TRBJ2-5; 10 nucleotides align to TRBD2. With V trimmed by 6 bases and J by 3 bases, 19 bases remained unmatched. This CDR3 is 19 amino acids long. The CDR3 reads CASSNLKRGTSVQEETQYF. The CDR3 DNA reads TGTGCCAGCAGCAACCTAAAGAGGGGGACTAGCGTTCAGGAAGAGACCCAGTACTTC.

This clonotype appeared a few times. The DNA for the CDR3 is TGTGCCACCAGTGCTCGGAAACCAGGGGGGGGGCCCCAGCATTTT. Its translation: CATSARKPGGGPQHF. The genes are TRBV24-1 and TRBJ1-5; 7 bases line up with TRBD1. Germline V gives CDR1 KGHDR, CDR2 SFDVKD. With 5 bases clipped from V and 9 bases from J, the junction kept 12 bases outside the gene matches. The CDR3 covers 15 residues.

The rearrangement joins TRBV5-1 to TRBJ2-7; 7 bases align to TRBD1. This CDR3 region has 15 residues. V gave up 2 bases and J gave up 3 bases; unmatched junction bases: 8. Germline V lookup: CDR1 SGHRS, CDR2 YFSETQ. The CDR3 bases are TGCGCCAGCAGCTTAACCGGGACAGACATCTACGAGCAGTACTTC. Translating gives CASSLTGTDIYEQYF.

The CDR3 is CASSLEGNIQYF. In DNA form, the CDR3 reads TGTGCCAGCAGCTTAGAGGGGAACATTCAGTACTTC. The rearrangement joins TRBV7-9 to TRBJ2-4; D perhaps matches TRBD1 (5 bases). Germline lookup yields CDR1 SEHNR and CDR2 FQNEAQ (reference sequence). V was shortened by 1 base and J by 7 bases, with 5 bases between the two germline ends. This CDR3 has 12 amino acids.

This sequence joins TRBV9 and TRBJ2-5, with D hard to call. Germline V gives CDR1 SGDLS, CDR2 YYNGEE. The V end was cut by 0 bases, the J end by 8 bases, with 11 bases between. The CDR3 has 13 residues. The CDR3 here is CASSVVALGTQYF. The CDR3 DNA reads as TGTGCCAGCAGCGTAGTTGCCCTGGGTACCCAGTACTTC.

The sample holds a few counts of this clonotype. V and J are TRBV6-6 and TRBJ1-1, with D possibly being TRBD1 (6 bases). V lost 2 bases and J 3 bases, leaving 16 bases between the germline ends. The CDR3 length is 16 residues. Per the germline V gene, CDR1 is MNHNY and CDR2 is SVGAGI (reference sequence). The CDR3 reads CASSYPQGRVDTEAFF. CDR3 sequence (DNA): TGTGCCAGCAGTTACCCACAGGGTCGTGTCGACACTGAAGCTTTCTTT.

This clonotype was recorded a few times. V is TRBV4-2 and J is TRBJ2-7, with D perhaps TRBD1 (6 bases). With 1 base removed from V and 5 bases from J, the gap between germline ends came to 15 bases. Germline-derived CDR1 and CDR2 are LGHNA and YNFKEQ. This CDR3 spans 15 amino acids. DNA for the CDR3: TGTGCCAGCAGCCAAGGGCAGGGGTTAGTTGACGAGCAGTACTTC. The encoded protein is CASSQGQGLVDEQYF.

This clonotype was counted many times. The V and J genes are TRBV24-1 and TRBJ2-7; D might be TRBD2 (6 bases). The V gene's germline CDR1 is KGHDR and CDR2 SFDVKD. This CDR3 has 14 amino acids. Trimming left V 5 bases short and J 7 bases short, with 17 bases between. CDR3 DNA sequence: TGTGCCACCAGTGGGGCAGGGAGGAGCAATGAGCAGTACTTC. Protein product: CATSGAGRSNEQYF.

The V gene is TRBV27, the J gene TRBJ2-7, with 10 bases identical to TRBD1. After removal of 5 bases from V and 6 bases from J, the junction contained 7 bases not matched to a gene. The germline V gene has CDR1 MNHEY and CDR2 SMNVEV (reference sequence). CDR3 size: 14 residues. CDR3: CASSLGTGAGEQYF. The DNA of the CDR3 is TGTGCCAGCAGTCTGGGGACAGGGGCTGGCGAGCAGTACTTC.

The rearrangement links TRBV18 to TRBJ2-3, with D perhaps matching TRBD2 (5 bases). CDR3 length equals 16 residues. With 1 base removed from V and 5 bases from J, the gap between germline ends came to 16 bases. The germline CDR1 and CDR2 sequences are KGHSH and LQKENI. DNA of the CDR3: TGTGCCAGCTCACCACTGGGCCCCTTGGGGAGAGATACGCAGTATTTT. Protein: CASSPLGPLGRDTQYF.

The J gene is TRBJ2-7, the V gene TRBV6-2 or TRBV6-3; D is perhaps TRBD2 (5 bases). V was trimmed by 2 bases and J by 3 bases, leaving 14 bases between them. The CDR3 consists of 15 residues. CDR1 MNHEY and CDR2 SVGEGT come from the germline V gene. The chain's CDR3 is CASSYARRANYEQYF. In nucleotides, the CDR3 is TGTGCCAGCAGTTACGCCCGGCGGGCCAACTACGAGCAGTACTTC.

The table lists this clonotype with a few counts. This rearrangement joins TRBV5-1 to TRBJ2-2, with D tentatively TRBD2 (6 bases). CDR1 SGHRS and CDR2 YFSETQ come from the germline V gene. The CDR3 runs to 18 residues. Trimming cost V 4 bases and J 0 bases, with 19 bases left between them. The CDR3 nucleotides are TGCGCCAGCAGCCTAGACTGGACCGGGAGACCGAACACCGGGGAGCTGTTTTTT. This gives the protein CASSLDWTGRPNTGELFF. Together with reference TRBV5-1 and TRBJ2-2, the CDR3 gives the full variable domain: KAGVTQTPRYLIKTRGQQVTLSCSPISGHRSVSWYQQTPGQGLQFLFEYFSETQRNKGNFPGRFSGRQFSNSRSEMNVSTLELGDSALYLCASSLDWTGRPNTGELFFGEGSRLTVL.

The chain employs TRBV7-9 and TRBJ2-1, with a possible D match to TRBD1 (5 bases). V was pared by 2 bases and J by 8 bases, with 13 bases between. Germline CDR1 reads SEHNR; CDR2 reads FQNEAQ (reference sequence). This CDR3 region has 14 residues. The DNA for the CDR3 is TGTGCCAGCAGCTTATTGGCAGGGTCGGATGAGCAGTTCTTC. Its translation is CASSLLAGSDEQFF.

The V gene is TRBV5-1, the J gene TRBJ2-2; tentative D call: TRBD2 (5 bases). The length of the CDR3 is 13 residues. V gave up 4 bases and J gave up 7 bases, with 11 bases separating them. Germline lookup yields CDR1 SGHRS and CDR2 YFSETQ. CDR3 sequence (DNA): TGCGCCAGCAGCGTGGACGGGAACGGGGAGCTGTTTTTT. It codes for CASSVDGNGELFF.

The sample holds a few counts of this clonotype. This chain uses TRBV5-1 with TRBJ2-5; D might be TRBD1 (6 bases). Germline CDR1 SGHRS, CDR2 YFSETQ. V lost 2 bases and J 3 bases, leaving 14 bases between the germline ends. The CDR3 loop spans 15 amino acids. CDR3 coding DNA: TGCGCCAGCAGCTTAAGGCAGGGGTCGAAAGAGACCCAGTACTTC. This gives the protein CASSLRQGSKETQYF.

This clonotype was found many times. The rearrangement uses TRBV7-2 and TRBJ2-1; D gene uncertain. Germline loops: CDR1 SGHTA, CDR2 FQGNSA. The CDR3 length is 11 residues. Trimming took 0 bases from V and 16 from J, leaving 10 bases between them. CDR3 residues: CASSLALDIFF. Written as DNA, the CDR3 is TGTGCCAGCAGCTTAGCCCTAGATATTTTCTTC.

The chain is built from TRBV6-6 and TRBJ2-7; tentatively, D is TRBD1 (6 bases). The CDR3 extends over 16 amino acids. Trimming pared 4 bases from V and 2 bases from J, leaving 18 bases between. From germline, CDR1 is MNHNY and CDR2 SVGAGI (reference sequence). The CDR3 nucleotides are TGTGCCAGCAGTTCAACAGGGTCCCGAGTCCCCTACGAGCAGTACTTC. It translates to CASSSTGSRVPYEQYF.